These T cell receptor beta chains were read from a single sample in a study of control samples from healthy donors and cancer patients. Assay used: immunoSEQ multiplex PCR; TCRdb lists only in-frame clones, some missing. This table has about 12,000 clones, approximately 88% appearing once. The material sequenced was formalin-fixed, paraffin-embedded tissue. Receptors were obtained from a male donor with melanoma. Both conserved end residues are trimmed from each CDR3. Each record gives: clone size, V gene, J gene, CDR3 protein. Not all rows give a size; the values are once, few, many and, for expanded clones, a class.

.,TRBV7-8,TRBJ2-1,ASSGRGSYNEQF
few,TRBV10-2,TRBJ2-3,ASRRTGGNTDTQY
.,TRBV11-3,TRBJ2-1,ASSSGLAGVGGEF
.,TRBV11-3,TRBJ1-2,ASSLPGQGHYGYT
once,TRBV5-1,TRBJ1-2,ASSLAPVGDSYT
.,TRBV7-8,TRBJ1-2,ASSLDRANYGYT
.,TRBV3-1/TRBV3-2,TRBJ2-1,ASSQGDRAVYNEQF
.,TRBV10-3,TRBJ2-3,AAAGTDPTDTQY
.,TRBV7-9,TRBJ2-7,ASSLRAGGAYEQY
.,TRBV7-8,TRBJ1-5,ASSLGTRVGLMDQPQH
.,TRBV9,TRBJ2-6,ASSTRDANSGANVLT
.,TRBV14,TRBJ2-1,ASSRSHSAGSYNEQF
.,TRBV18,TRBJ1-1,ASSPVEAPRSEAF
once,TRBV7-3,TRBJ2-2,ASSLNTGELF
.,TRBV7-9,TRBJ2-1,ASSTARLASYNEQF
.,TRBV6-1,TRBJ1-1,ASSEWSENTEAF
once,TRBV5-1,TRBJ1-4,ASRGGAQEKLF
.,TRBV13,TRBJ2-5,ASSPIAGGMQETQY
.,TRBV3-1/TRBV3-2,TRBJ1-2,ASSSGQGAYT
.,TRBV30,TRBJ2-5,AWSVIAGGGTQY
.,TRBV4-3,TRBJ2-2,ASSQDLGQLNTGELF
.,TRBV5-4,TRBJ2-3,ASSFGGGVADTQY
.,TRBV25-1,TRBJ2-4,ASSERVEPQLQY
.,TRBV9,TRBJ1-2,ASSQGTPRANYGYT